Below are 17 T cell receptor beta chains sequenced from a single sample in a study of blood T cells in healthy people across ages. A second roughly 6 to 12 cycle PCR used barcoded and J-beta primers. TCRdb re-derived calls from the 5' RACE reads in MiXCR, one entry per CDR3 protein. The sample lists hundreds of thousands of distinct CDR3 sequences, less than 60% occurring once. The sample comprised blood. The receptors stem from an elderly man in good health.

Notes on this clonotype: This may stem from a read error, because a much larger clone lies one nucleotide away. The rearrangement links TRBV12-3 or TRBV12-4 to TRBJ2-1; D perhaps matches TRBD1 (6 bases). Trimming removed 6 bases at V and 9 bases at J, with 21 bases between. The CDR3 totals 15 residues. The CDR3 DNA reads TGTGCCAGCAGGGCCGGGACGGGACATCACAGTGAGCAGTTCTTC. It encodes CASRAGTGHHSEQFF.

This clonotype came up many times. The chain employs TRBV18 and TRBJ2-1; maybe TRBD1 (6 bases). There are 12 residues in the CDR3. In germline, CDR1 is KGHSH, CDR2 LQKENI. V gave up 5 bases and J gave up 14 bases, with 16 bases separating them. CDR3 residues: CASSGDTFKEFF. The CDR3 region has the DNA TGTGCCAGCTCAGGGGACACCTTTAAAGAGTTCTTC.

This clonotype was seen a handful of times. The chain couples TRBV12-3 or TRBV12-4 to TRBJ2-7; 13 nucleotides align to TRBD2. Unmatched junction bases numbered 5, after V lost 6 bases and J lost 3 bases. This CDR3 has 15 residues. The CDR3 spells CASSYRTSGGYEQYF. The CDR3 DNA is TGTGCCAGCAGCTACAGGACTAGCGGGGGCTACGAGCAGTACTTC.

This clonotype was seen many times. The CDR3 nucleotides read TGTGCCATCAGTGAGTCGAAGGTAGCGGGTGCATCCTACGAGCAGTACTTC. This sequence encodes CAISESKVAGASYEQYF. The chain uses TRBV10-3 and TRBJ2-7; the match to TRBD2 covers 7 bases. The V and J ends lost 0 bases and 1 base, in that order; junction bases with no gene match: 9. Germline CDR1 is ENHRY and CDR2 is SYGVKD. This CDR3 is built from 17 residues.

The chain has TRBV7-2 and TRBJ2-7; D assignment may be TRBD1 or TRBD2 (5 bases each). Germline CDR1 reads SGHTA; CDR2 reads FQGNSA. The CDR3 loop spans 15 amino acids. The V and J ends lost 0 bases and 3 bases respectively, with 12 bases between them. The CDR3 spells CASSLAGDGLYEQYF. The CDR3 DNA sequence: TGTGCCAGCAGCTTAGCGGGGGACGGCCTCTACGAGCAGTACTTC.

This clonotype was recorded a few times. This chain links TRBV27 with TRBJ2-5; 7 bases are shared with TRBD2. Germline V gene sequence: CDR1 MNHEY, CDR2 SMNVEV (reference sequence). This CDR3 is 14 amino acids long. V gave up 7 bases and J gave up 2 bases; unmatched junction bases: 7. CDR3 amino acids: CASKSLGGQETQYF. The CDR3 DNA reads as TGTGCCAGCAAGTCTCTGGGGGGGCAAGAGACCCAGTACTTC.

Of note for this clonotype: Possible read error: a much larger clone is one base away. The chain joins TRBV4-3 to TRBJ2-1, with D maybe TRBD2 (6 bases). Germline loops: CDR1 LGHNA, CDR2 YSLEER. With 0 bases removed from V and 6 bases from J, the gap between germline ends came to 12 bases. The CDR3 length is 15 residues. The chain's CDR3 is CASSQDPGVGNEQFF. CDR3 in DNA: TGCGCCAGCAGCCAAGATCCGGGAGTCGGCAATGAGCAGTTCTTC.

V is TRBV11-2 and J is TRBJ2-5, with a possible D match to TRBD1 (6 bases). This CDR3 comprises 13 residues. Between the trimmed V and J ends, which lost 8 bases and 3 bases, there was a span of 13 bases. Germline loops: CDR1 SGHAT, CDR2 FQNNGV. The CDR3 protein is CASRKPGEETQYF. CDR3 DNA: TGTGCCAGCCGTAAGCCAGGGGAAGAGACCCAGTACTTC. Filled out from reference TRBV11-2 and TRBJ2-5, the complete variable domain reads EAGVAQSPRYKIIEKRQSVAFWCNPISGHATLYWYQQILGQGPKLLIQFQNNGVVDDSQLPKDRFSAERLKGVDSTLKIQPAKLEDSAVYLCASRKPGEETQYFGPGTRLLVL.

Concerning this clonotype: One end of the junction does not line up with germline, which may come from a read error. V and J are TRBV2 and TRBJ2-5; 10 nucleotides line up with TRBD1. Looked up from germline, CDR1 is SNHLY and CDR2 is FYNNEI. The CDR3 has 15 amino acids. This CDR3 reads CASNEAGQGVETQYF. CDR3 DNA: TGTGCCAGCAATGAAGCCGGACAGGGGGTTGAGACCCAGTACTTC.

This clonotype was observed a handful of times. The chain uses TRBV29-1 and TRBJ2-1; D perhaps matches TRBD2 (6 bases). The CDR3 spans 15 residues. Germline assignment: CDR1 SQVTM and CDR2 ANQGSEA. The V gene lost 6 bases and the J gene lost 4 bases, with 19 bases spanning the gap. This CDR3 reads CSVPRGTGGYNEQFF. For the CDR3, the DNA is TGCAGCGTGCCCCGAGGGACTGGCGGTTACAATGAGCAGTTCTTC.

This clonotype was observed a few times. The V and J genes are TRBV20-1 and TRBJ2-5, with 10 bases that match TRBD2. Losses at the gene ends were 1 base for V and 11 bases for J; bases not matched to a gene: 10. The CDR3 length is 14 residues. Germline CDR1 is DFQATT and CDR2 is SNEGSKA (reference sequence). CDR3 loop: CSARVASGSREQYF. The DNA of the CDR3 is TGCAGTGCTAGAGTTGCTAGCGGGAGCCGGGAGCAGTACTTC.

With regard to this clonotype: At one end, the junction sequence differs from germline, possibly due to a read error. This chain joins TRBV27 and TRBJ2-3, with 11 nucleotides matching TRBD2. Germline V gene lookup returns CDR1 MNHEY and CDR2 SMNVEV (reference sequence). This CDR3 has 16 amino acids. As DNA, the CDR3 is TGTGCCAGCAGTGCTAGCGGGGGGACTAGCACAGATGCGCAGTATTTT. Residues: CASSASGGTSTDAQYF.

The chain is built from TRBV11-2 and TRBJ2-3; no firm D call. The ends were cut back, 2 bases at V and 5 bases at J, with 11 bases in the middle. The CDR3 runs 14 residues. Germline lookup yields CDR1 SGHAT and CDR2 FQNNGV. This CDR3 reads CASSLMVGRDTQYF. The CDR3 nucleotides are TGTGCCAGCAGCTTAATGGTAGGCAGAGATACGCAGTATTTT.

This chain uses TRBV4-3 with TRBJ2-1; 7 nucleotides align to TRBD2. The CDR3 loop spans 14 amino acids. After removal of 4 bases from V and 4 bases from J, the junction contained 4 bases not matched to a gene. In germline, CDR1 is LGHNA, CDR2 YSLEER. CDR3 bases: TGCGCCAGCAGCCCGATGGGGGGGTACAATGAGCAGTTCTTC. It translates to CASSPMGGYNEQFF.

The rearrangement links TRBV6-4 to TRBJ2-1; a weak D match, TRBD1 (5 bases). There are 15 residues in the CDR3. The germline V gene encodes CDR1 MRHNA and CDR2 SNTAGT. V was trimmed by 5 bases and J by 6 bases, leaving 17 bases between them. CDR3 coding DNA: TGTGCCAGCAGTCTGACGTTTCAGGGAAGCAATGAGCAGTTCTTC. Encoded protein: CASSLTFQGSNEQFF.

Many counts were recorded for this clonotype. This chain joins TRBV29-1 and TRBJ2-7; D remains ambiguous. Trimming removed 5 bases from V and 2 bases from J, with 10 bases in between. The CDR3 is made up of 12 amino acids. Germline V gene data show CDR1 as SQVTM and CDR2 as ANQGSEA. The CDR3 protein is CSVQVSAYEQYF. CDR3 nucleotides: TGCAGCGTTCAGGTCAGCGCCTACGAGCAGTACTTC.

Only one count was recorded for this clonotype. The chain recombines TRBV20-1 with TRBJ2-5; 11 bases map to TRBD2. The germline V gene has CDR1 DFQATT and CDR2 SNEGSKA (reference sequence). CDR3 length: 14 residues. The V gene end was trimmed by 3 bases and the J gene end by 11 bases; junction bases not matched to a gene: 11. For the CDR3, the DNA is TGCAGTGCTAGTTTAGCGGGAGGGCTAAATGAGCAGTACTTC. Amino acids: CSASLAGGLNEQYF.